This TCR beta chain was obtained from a study of T-cell reconstitution after alpha-beta-depleted transplantation in children. General study findings and limits: Alpha-beta T cells about two months after transplant reportedly derived from several hundred expanded graft clones. T-cell counts and diversity were attributed mostly to newly produced T cells one year after transplant. The study traced high day-60 TCRbeta diversity in some patients to surviving recipient T cells and thymic progenitors.

Unique molecular identifiers featured in how the TCRbeta library was prepared. MiXCR was run by TCRdb on the PCR reads, yielding one entry per CDR3 protein. Altogether 350,000 to 500,000 distinct CDR3 sequences are present, roughly two fifths being singletons, with the ten largest covering about 30%. Note on this clonotype: Its antigen is currently unknown.

The V end lost 3 bases, the J end lost 11 bases, and 13 bases lay between the germline ends. This CDR3 region has 13 residues. This clonotype was sampled from a girl aged 2-10 years with aplastic anemia, due to receive a stem cell transplant. Specimen: PBMCs, collected before TCRalphabeta/CD19-depleted stem cell transplant. The rearrangement uses TRBV12-3 or TRBV12-4 and TRBJ2-2; TRBD1 might be the D (6 bases). The CDR3 DNA reads as TGTGCCAGCAGTTTCGGGACAACAACTGAGCTGTTTTTT. Amino acid sequence: CASSFGTTTELFF.